These T cell receptor beta chains were read from a single sample in a study of blood T cells in healthy people across ages. TCRdb re-called the 5' RACE reads through MiXCR, storing one row per CDR3 protein. The table lists roughly 1.4 million distinct CDR3 sequences, 59% of them singletons. The specimen was blood. Receptors were obtained from a man younger than 35 in good health. CDR3s include the opening cysteine and the closing phenylalanine or tryptophan. A D gene is named only where the DNA matches it firmly.

D gene	J gene	V gene	CDR3 protein
TRBD1	TRBJ2-5	TRBV6-6	CASTIGTGGGETQYF
-	TRBJ1-5	TRBV6-1	CASSDLSNQPQHF
TRBD1	TRBJ1-6	TRBV13	CASSTRDRVNSPLHF
TRBD1	TRBJ1-4	TRBV28	CASSFLRQGNGEKLFF
TRBD2	TRBJ2-1	TRBV12-3/TRBV12-4	CASNSALAGTLNEQFF
-	TRBJ2-7	TRBV20-1	CSAREDRDEQYF
TRBD1	TRBJ2-3	TRBV6-5	CASSPDRGRGTDTQYF
-	TRBJ2-2	TRBV18	CASLGGGTGELFF
-	TRBJ1-2	TRBV5-1	CASSLDNGGYTF
TRBD1	TRBJ2-2	TRBV27	CASSTQQGAGELFF
-	TRBJ2-3	TRBV4-1	CASSQDRLGVDTQYF
-	TRBJ2-7	TRBV4-3	CASSQEAQGTFEQYF
TRBD2	TRBJ2-1	TRBV7-9	CASSSWERLAGNEQFF
-	TRBJ2-1	TRBV27	CASSFLAYNEQFF
-	-	TRBV27	CASSLTGGPTYEQYF
-	TRBJ2-3	TRBV4-3	CASSQDSSGASDTQYF
TRBD1	TRBJ2-6	TRBV5-1	CASSLPKRQGGPGANVLTF
-	TRBJ2-5	TRBV12-3/TRBV12-4	CASSRTGRETQYF
-	TRBJ2-3	TRBV6-1	CASSAWGDTQYF
TRBD1	TRBJ2-7	TRBV10-3	CAIRTGGLDFEQYF
-	TRBJ2-2	TRBV14	CASSLSTRTGELFF
-	TRBJ1-4	TRBV4-3	CASSRRDGLNEKLFF
-	TRBJ2-5	TRBV28	CASSLGLTSQYF
-	TRBJ1-1	TRBV4-3	CASSQVLHAGRNTEAFF
-	TRBJ2-1	TRBV6-6	CASSSTGTQFF
TRBD1	-	TRBV12-3/TRBV12-4	CASSLGTGVRGETQYF
-	TRBJ2-1	TRBV5-1	CASRGSYNEQFF